Shown below are 27 T cell receptor beta chains from a single sample sequenced in a study of radiotherapy plus CTLA-4 blockade in lung cancer (dated by TCRdb to the late 2010s). The library was obtained by the immunoSEQ multiplex PCR assay. TCRdb obtained this table from immuneACCESS and retained in-frame rearrangements with V and J assigned. These tables miss some clones; where compared with another copy, unresolved V genes account for less than half of the shortfall, and the remainder is unexplained. This sample has some 78,000 clones in its table, and about 88% of those were observed once. The top ten clonotypes cover around 0.87% of the sample. The sample was peripheral blood, taken from a patient treated with radiotherapy plus ipilimumab. Receptors originate from a human donor with non-small cell lung cancer who had stable disease on radiotherapy plus ipilimumab.

This clone was seen a few times. This rearrangement joins TRBV15 to TRBJ2-7, with D unresolved. Trimming took off 3 bases at V and 0 bases at J, with 9 bases between the two ends. Germline CDR1 LNHNV, CDR2 YYDKDF (reference sequence). The CDR3 runs 14 residues. In DNA, the CDR3 is TGTGCCACCAGCAGGGCTCCGAGCTCCTACGAGCAGTACTTC. It codes for CATSRAPSSYEQYF. Based on the CDR3 plus reference TRBV15 and TRBJ2-7, the full variable domain is DAMVIQNPRYQVTQFGKPVTLSCSQTLNHNVMYWYQQKSSQAPKLLFHYYDKDFNNEADTPDNFQSRRPNTSFCFLDIRSPGLGDTAMYLCATSRAPSSYEQYFGPGTRLTVT.

The chain links TRBV7-8 to TRBJ2-1; 9 nucleotides agree with TRBD2. Losses at the gene ends were 2 bases for V and 2 bases for J; bases not matched to a gene: 4. Germline CDR1 and CDR2: SGHVS and FQNEAQ. This CDR3 has 16 residues. The CDR3 region has the DNA TGTGCCAGCAGCTTAACAGGCGGGGGGGCCTACAATGAGCAGTTCTTC. This sequence encodes CASSLTGGGAYNEQFF. Based on the CDR3 plus reference TRBV7-8 and TRBJ2-1, the full variable domain is GAGVSQSPRYKVAKRGQDVALRCDPISGHVSLFWYQQALGQGPEFLTYFQNEAQLDKSGLPSDRFFAERPEGSVSTLKIQRTQQEDSAVYLCASSLTGGGAYNEQFFGPGTRLTVL.

This rearrangement joins TRBV10-3 to TRBJ1-1, with a weak D call TRBD1 (5 bases). Trimming took off 5 bases at V and 1 base at J, with 5 bases between the two ends. The V gene's germline CDR1 is ENHRY and CDR2 SYGVKD. The CDR3 is 12 amino acids. The CDR3 loop is CAISTGNTEAFF. The CDR3 bases are TGTGCCATCAGTACAGGGAACACTGAAGCTTTCTTT.

This clone was recorded a few times. This chain uses TRBV11-2 with TRBJ2-7; 10 bases are shared with TRBD1. Germline trimming cut 1 base from V and 5 bases from J; bases unmatched to any gene: 5. Germline V lookup: CDR1 SGHAT, CDR2 FQNNGV. CDR3 length equals 15 residues. The CDR3 is CASSLGGQGFHEQYF. CDR3 bases: TGTGCCAGCAGCTTAGGGGGACAGGGGTTCCACGAGCAGTACTTC. Using reference TRBV11-2 and TRBJ2-7 for the parts outside the CDR3, the full variable domain is EAGVAQSPRYKIIEKRQSVAFWCNPISGHATLYWYQQILGQGPKLLIQFQNNGVVDDSQLPKDRFSAERLKGVDSTLKIQPAKLEDSAVYLCASSLGGQGFHEQYFGPGTRLTVT.

The chain recombines TRBV19 with TRBJ2-7; 9 bases fit TRBD1. V dropped 6 bases and J dropped 4; count of bases not matched to a gene: 10. The germline V gene has CDR1 LNHDA and CDR2 SQIVND (reference sequence). This CDR3 is built from 15 residues. The CDR3 nucleotides read TGTGCCAGTAGCAGAACACCGGGACAGGGTTACGAGCAGTACTTC. It translates to CASSRTPGQGYEQYF.

The V and J genes are TRBV5-4 and TRBJ1-6; D might be TRBD1 (5 bases). This CDR3 region has 15 residues. The germline V and J ends were trimmed by 0 bases and 7 bases, with 11 bases remaining between them. CDR1 is SGHNT and CDR2 is YYREEE in the germline V gene (reference sequence). CDR3 coding DNA: TGTGCCAGCAGCTTGGTGGTAGGGGACAATTCACCCCTCCACTTT. Protein sequence: CASSLVVGDNSPLHF.

The J gene is TRBJ2-1, the V gene TRBV7-3, with 13 bases that match TRBD2. The J segment lost 5 bases and the V segment lost 3 bases, leaving 4 bases of the junction unmatched. The V gene's germline CDR1 is SGHTA and CDR2 FQGTGA. This CDR3 is 16 amino acids long. CDR3 in DNA: TGTGCCAGCAGCTTTCAGGGACTAGCGGGGAACAATGAGCAGTTCTTC. It codes for CASSFQGLAGNNEQFF.

V and J are TRBV5-1 and TRBJ2-3, with D possibly TRBD2 on 6 matching bases. Germline lookup yields CDR1 SGHRS and CDR2 YFSETQ. The length of the CDR3 is 15 residues. Trimming pared 3 bases from V and 4 bases from J, leaving 15 bases between. CDR3 protein: CASSSRLGVADTQYF. The CDR3 nucleotides read TGCGCCAGCAGCTCTAGACTAGGAGTGGCAGATACGCAGTATTTT.

There are a few counts of this clone. The V and J genes are TRBV10-1 and TRBJ1-6; no clear D gene. CDR3 size: 12 residues. Germline-derived CDR1 and CDR2 are WNHNN and SYGVQD (reference sequence). With 6 bases removed from V and 7 bases from J, the gap between germline ends came to 7 bases. The chain's CDR3 is CASSAANSPLHF. The DNA for the CDR3 is TGCGCCAGCAGCGCCGCCAATTCACCCCTCCACTTT.

This clone was detected only once. The chain has TRBV10-1 and TRBJ2-7, with D possibly being TRBD1 or TRBD2 (5 bases each). V lost 3 bases and J 2 bases, leaving 11 bases between the germline ends. Germline CDR1 is WNHNN and CDR2 is SYGVQD (reference sequence). The CDR3 is 14 amino acids. The CDR3 DNA reads as TGCGCCAGCAGTGAAGGGGACCGACCCTACGAGCAGTACTTC. Protein product: CASSEGDRPYEQYF.

The chain joins TRBV5-1 to TRBJ1-1; TRBD1 is a possible D gene (5 bases). Germline CDR1 reads SGHRS; CDR2 reads YFSETQ. V gave up 3 bases and J gave up 2 bases, with 11 bases separating them. The CDR3 has 14 residues. The CDR3 region has the DNA TGCGCCAGCAGCTCCGGGGCCGGCAACACTGAAGCTTTCTTT. Amino acid sequence: CASSSGAGNTEAFF.

The CDR3 nucleotides are TGTGCCAGCAGGACAATTAACTATGGCTACACCTTC. Encoded protein: CASRTINYGYTF. V and J are TRBV28 and TRBJ1-2; D gene unclear. Trimming removed 6 bases at V and 1 base at J, with 6 bases between. The CDR3 consists of 12 residues. Germline V CDR1 and CDR2: MDHEN, SYDVKM.

This chain joins TRBV5-6 and TRBJ1-2; a possible D gene is TRBD1 (5 bases). CDR3 size: 12 residues. Germline V gene sequence: CDR1 SGHDT, CDR2 YYEEEE. V dropped 1 base and J dropped 8 bases, with 9 bases sitting between them. Here the CDR3 DNA reads TGTGCCAGCAGCTTGCGCGGGGGAGGCTACACCTTC. The encoded protein is CASSLRGGGYTF.

The J gene is TRBJ2-7, the V gene TRBV2; 8 bases map to TRBD1. Germline CDR1 SNHLY, CDR2 FYNNEI. CDR3 length: 15 residues. V gave up 3 bases and J gave up 4 bases; unmatched junction bases: 8. CDR3: CASSEAGTGPYEQYF. CDR3 sequence (DNA): TGTGCCAGCAGTGAGGCCGGGACAGGACCTTACGAGCAGTACTTC.

CDR3 amino acids: CASSTVAGFYGYTF. CDR3 nucleotide sequence: TGTGCCAGCTCAACGGTGGCGGGCTTCTATGGCTACACCTTC. The chain carries TRBV18 and TRBJ1-2; D is ambiguous. CDR3 length equals 14 residues. Germline CDR1 reads KGHSH; CDR2 reads LQKENI. V lost 5 bases, J lost 4 bases, and 14 bases lay in between.

The chain has TRBV27 and TRBJ2-5, with 8 bases matching TRBD2. CDR1 and CDR2 (germline): MNHEY, SMNVEV (reference sequence). There are 16 residues in the CDR3. The V and J ends lost 3 bases and 2 bases, in that order; junction bases with no gene match: 8. The CDR3 region is CASSFGAGARQETQYF. DNA of the CDR3: TGTGCCAGCAGTTTTGGAGCGGGAGCCCGACAAGAGACCCAGTACTTC.

This clone was seen a single time. V and J are TRBV9 and TRBJ2-1; D tentatively fits TRBD1 or TRBD2 (5 bases each). Trimming cost V 4 bases and J 8 bases, with 16 bases left between them. This CDR3 has 14 amino acids. The germline V gene encodes CDR1 SGDLS and CDR2 YYNGEE. The CDR3 nucleotides read TGTGCCAGCAGCTTGACTCTGAGGGGCGATGAGCAGTTCTTC. Residues: CASSLTLRGDEQFF.

The CDR3 spells CASSALAVQETQYF. DNA for the CDR3: TGTGCCAGTAGTGCACTAGCGGTCCAAGAGACCCAGTACTTC. The chain has TRBV19 and TRBJ2-5; 8 bases map to TRBD2. This CDR3 contains 14 residues. V lost 5 bases and J lost 1; bases outside the gene matches: 3. Germline-derived CDR1 and CDR2 are LNHDA and SQIVND (reference sequence). Based on the CDR3 plus reference TRBV19 and TRBJ2-5, the full variable domain is DGGITQSPKYLFRKEGQNVTLSCEQNLNHDAMYWYRQDPGQGLRLIYYSQIVNDFQKGDIAEGYSVSREKKESFPLTVTSAQKNPTAFYLCASSALAVQETQYFGPGTRLLVL.

The chain has TRBV14 and TRBJ2-1; D ambiguous. CDR3 length: 12 amino acids. From germline, CDR1 is SGHDN and CDR2 FVKESK. V lost 5 bases to trimming and J lost 5 bases, with 7 bases between them. CDR3 DNA: TGTGCCAGCAGCGGTGGGGACAATGAGCAGTTCTTC. It is translated as CASSGGDNEQFF. The entire variable domain, with the rest obtained from reference TRBV14 and TRBJ2-1, is as follows: EAGVTQFPSHSVIEKGQTVTLRCDPISGHDNLYWYRRVMGKEIKFLLHFVKESKQDESGMPNNRFLAERTGGTYSTLKVQPAELEDSGVYFCASSGGDNEQFFGPGTRLTVL.

The rearrangement uses TRBV7-8 and TRBJ1-1; the match to TRBD1 covers 11 bases. The germline V gene encodes CDR1 SGHVS and CDR2 FQNEAQ. CDR3 length: 15 amino acids. The ends lost 3 bases at V and 3 bases at J; junction bases unmatched: 3. CDR3 bases: TGTGCCAGCAGCTTCGGGACAGGGGGAGACACTGAAGCTTTCTTT. Residues: CASSFGTGGDTEAFF.

The chain uses TRBV10-3 and TRBJ2-7; the match to TRBD1 covers 11 bases. CDR3 length: 14 amino acids. Germline CDR1 and CDR2: ENHRY and SYGVKD. The ends lost 5 bases at V and 7 bases at J; junction bases unmatched: 7. The CDR3 loop is CAISSDRGRREQYF. The CDR3 DNA follows: TGTGCCATCAGTTCGGACAGGGGGCGGCGGGAGCAGTACTTC.

This chain joins TRBV21-1 and TRBJ1-1. TRBV21-1 is listed as a pseudogene. The CDR3 covers 13 residues. CDR3 bases: TGTGCCAGAGCAACGGGGGGTAACACTGAAGCTTTCTTT. Translating it yields CARATGGNTEAFF.

The chain employs TRBV30 and TRBJ1-1; D might be TRBD1 (5 bases). Germline-derived CDR1 and CDR2 are GTSNPN and SVGIG (reference sequence). V lost 7 bases and J lost 11, with 14 bases in between. This CDR3 has 10 residues. Here the CDR3 DNA reads TGTGCCTCACAACAGGTCTCCGCTTTCTTT. Protein product: CASQQVSAFF.

The gene calls are TRBV27 and TRBJ2-7, with 10 bases fitting TRBD2. This CDR3 region has 13 residues. The ends lost 4 bases at V and 6 bases at J; junction bases unmatched: 3. Germline CDR1 is MNHEY and CDR2 is SMNVEV (reference sequence). The CDR3 DNA sequence: TGTGCCAGCAGTTCAGCGGGAGGGGGCGAGCAGTACTTC. This sequence encodes CASSSAGGGEQYF.

The chain couples TRBV5-4 to TRBJ2-1; D is possibly TRBD2 (6 bases). CDR3 size: 13 residues. The ends were cut back, 3 bases at V and 7 bases at J, with 11 bases in the middle. Germline V gives CDR1 SGHNT, CDR2 YYREEE (reference sequence). The CDR3 nucleotides are TGTGCCAGCAGCTCACCCCGGGGGAATGAGCAGTTCTTC. Amino acids: CASSSPRGNEQFF.

The chain recombines TRBV5-1 with TRBJ2-3, with D possibly called TRBD1 or TRBD2 (5 bases each). The CDR3 has 13 amino acids. V was shortened by 5 bases and J by 2 bases, with 9 bases between the two germline ends. Germline CDR1 reads SGHRS; CDR2 reads YFSETQ. CDR3 nucleotides: TGCGCCAGCAGTCCGGGGACCACAGATACGCAGTATTTT. Residues: CASSPGTTDTQYF.

The CDR3 is CASSKAGAGNEQFF. The CDR3 nucleotides read TGTGCCAGCTCCAAAGCGGGAGCTGGGAATGAGCAGTTCTTC. The chain joins TRBV18 to TRBJ2-1; 8 nucleotides agree with TRBD2. This CDR3 has 14 residues. Germline lookup yields CDR1 KGHSH and CDR2 LQKENI. Unmatched junction bases numbered 8, after V lost 6 bases and J lost 7 bases.